One and the same sample provided the 5 T cell receptor beta chains below, sequenced in a study of cytomegalovirus exposure and HLA in healthy donors. Clones were read by immunoSEQ multiplex PCR, and TCRdb kept only the in-frame ones, dropping some. The sample yields tens of thousands of clones, more than 70% seen once. Sequencing used PBMCs. The receptors originated from a young woman in good health and CMV-seronegative.

This clone was seen just once. The chain has TRBV9 and TRBJ1-1, with D maybe TRBD1 (5 bases). The CDR3 has 16 residues. Germline-derived CDR1 and CDR2 are SGDLS and YYNGEE. The V end lost 0 bases, the J end lost 1 base, and 13 bases lay between the germline ends. CDR3 in amino acids: CASSVAVGHANTEAFF. The DNA for the CDR3 is TGTGCCAGCAGCGTAGCTGTAGGACACGCGAACACTGAAGCTTTCTTT.

This chain links TRBV10-3 with TRBJ1-2; 8 bases are a match to TRBD1. CDR3 length: 16 amino acids. The germline V gene has CDR1 ENHRY and CDR2 SYGVKD. The V gene end was trimmed by 6 bases and the J gene end by 1 base; junction bases not matched to a gene: 10. The DNA of the CDR3 is TGTGCCATCAGGCAGGGGGCCGAGCTCCATAACTATGGCTACACCTTC. Translated: CAIRQGAELHNYGYTF.

V is TRBV11-2 and J is TRBJ2-4; 8 nucleotides line up with TRBD1. J was trimmed by 10 bases and V by 1 base; bases with no gene match: 3. Per the germline V gene, CDR1 is SGHAT and CDR2 is FQNNGV. The CDR3 loop spans 13 amino acids. CDR3 coding DNA: TGTGCCAGCAGCTTAGCAGGGGGCGGGATTCAGTACTTC. Its translation: CASSLAGGGIQYF.

The rearrangement links TRBV25-1 to TRBJ2-7; no definite D call. This CDR3 comprises 14 residues. Per the germline V gene, CDR1 is MGHDK and CDR2 is SYGVNS. Trimming took off 3 bases at V and 0 bases at J, with 9 bases between the two ends. This CDR3 reads CASSDSDTSYEQYF. The CDR3 DNA is TGTGCCAGCAGTGATTCCGACACCTCCTACGAGCAGTACTTC.

J is TRBJ1-2 and V is TRBV7-9; TRBD1 might be the D (6 bases). Germline V lookup: CDR1 SEHNR, CDR2 FQNEAQ (reference sequence). This CDR3 spans 15 amino acids. V was shortened by 5 bases and J by 2 bases, with 15 bases between the two germline ends. The CDR3 nucleotides read TGTGCCAGCAGCCCTCCGACAGGACGAAACTATGGCTACACCTTC. It yields the protein CASSPPTGRNYGYTF.